The entry below gives a single TCR beta chain sequence along with its context. What it binds is unknown. Other DNA sequences in this sample translate to the same CDR3. This sample was included in a study of shared clonotypes between healthy human individuals. At the level of the study: Every donor yielded three CD4 naive, three CD4 memory, two CD8 naive and one CD8 memory plate.

This CDR3 has 14 amino acids. CDR1 and CDR2 from the germline V gene are MNHNS and SASEGT. Trimming at V came to 6 bases and at J to 4 bases, leaving 4 bases not matched to a gene. Overall study results and limits: At large depth, rarefaction still showed sorted-subset sequencing to be incomplete. A handful of donors showed sharing of 4.5% to 5% of naive CD4 clonotypes.

Assay: immunoSEQ multiplex PCR; the TCRdb copy retains only in-frame clones and omits some. The sample gives a few million clones, approximately 94% of which show up once; around 0.13% is in the top ten. This clonotype originated in a man aged 18-30 years in good health. The source material was naive CD4+ T cells sorted from blood. Subset described: CD45RA+ positively selected. The gene calls are TRBV6-1 and TRBJ1-3; 9 bases map to TRBD1. The CDR3, as DNA: TGTGCCAGCAGGAGGACAGGGGCCGGAAACACCATATATTTT. Translated, it gives CASRRTGAGNTIYF.